One T cell receptor beta chain is described in this entry. The antigen remains undetermined. The data were taken from a study of T cell repertoires and HLA-DP antigens. Study in general: Alloreactive CD4+ T cells targeted HLA-DP on transduced HeLa. Pre-culture CD4+ samples used 1,200 ng DNA versus about 0.2 ug for CD137+CD4+ sorts.

The data were produced by immunoSEQ multiplex PCR, yet TCRdb's version contains in-frame clones alone and is incomplete. The table lists tens of thousands of clones, around 80% of them singletons, with more than 1.5% in the top ten. Overall study findings and caveats: Against one allele, clones undetected before culture averaged approximately 36%; against the other, approximately 51%.

The CDR3 covers 15 residues. CDR1 and CDR2 (germline): SGHDT, YYEEEE. After removal of 4 bases from V and 5 bases from J, the junction contained 7 bases not matched to a gene. The sample taken for sequencing was CD4+ T cells from PBMCs. This receptor was obtained from a man between 60 and 75 years old in good health and CMV-seronegative. V and J are TRBV5-6 and TRBJ2-2, with 8 bases fitting TRBD2. Here the CDR3 reads CASSPAGARTGELFF. The CDR3 coding sequence is TGTGCCAGCAGCCCAGCGGGGGCTAGGACCGGGGAGCTGTTTTTT.